The 2 T cell receptor beta chains presented below share a single source sample, sequenced in a study of T cell responses to AZD1222 COVID-19 vaccine. The assay was immunoSEQ multiplex PCR, and TCRdb's table has in-frame clones only and misses some. The sample gives more than 100,000 clones, 87% of which show up once; about 2.5% is in the top ten. This material consisted of peripheral blood, taken 28 days after the second AZD1222 dose. Source of these receptors: an adult who received the AZD1222 COVID-19 vaccine.

This clone was seen once. J is TRBJ1-2 and V is TRBV5-8; the match to TRBD1 covers 9 bases. The germline CDR1 and CDR2 sequences are SGHTS and YDEGEE. The CDR3 is made up of 14 amino acids. V dropped 6 bases and J dropped 8; count of bases not matched to a gene: 11. The CDR3 nucleotides are TGTGCCAGCACCCCGACAGGGGGTTTATGGGGCTACACCTTC. This translates into CASTPTGGLWGYTF. Drawing the rest from reference TRBV5-8 and TRBJ1-2, the complete variable domain is EAGVTQSPTHLIKTRGQQATLRCSPISGHTSVYWYQQALGLGLQFLLWYDEGEERNRGNFPPRFSGRQFPNYSSELNVNALELEDSALYLCASTPTGGLWGYTFGSGTRLTVV.

The CDR3 region has the DNA TGCAGCGTAGGACAGGGTTATTCCCTCACGAACACCGGGGAGCTGTTTTTT. Protein: CSVGQGYSLTNTGELFF. V gene TRBV29-1 combines with J gene TRBJ2-2; 8 positions agree with TRBD1. This CDR3 has 17 amino acids. V shed 6 bases, J shed 0 bases, and the junction held 12 bases outside the gene matches. Germline loops: CDR1 SQVTM, CDR2 ANQGSEA.